These 5 T cell receptor beta chains originate from one sample sequenced in a study of regulatory T cells in long-lasting Graves disease. Time point here: newly diagnosed GD, antithyroid drugs for less than 3 months. PBMCs were the source of the RNA used for TCR sequencing. Combining iRepertoire HTBI primers with Arm-PCR of CDR3 regions, the authors built TCR beta libraries. TCRdb analysed the multiplex PCR reads with MiXCR anew, one entry per CDR3 protein. The sample includes over 300,000 distinct CDR3 sequences, around 16% of them seen just once. The sequenced sample was peripheral blood mononuclear cells (PBMCs), obtained at new diagnosis, from a patient treated with antithyroid drugs. The receptors shown here come from a female donor with Graves disease.

This clonotype appeared once. The genes are TRBV12-3 or TRBV12-4 and TRBJ2-5; 12 positions agree with TRBD2. The CDR3 consists of 21 residues. J gave up 5 bases and V 1 base, and 20 bases lay outside the gene matches. CDR3 sequence (DNA): TGTGCCAGCAGTTTAGTTCGGAGGGGGCTGCGACTAGCGGGAGTCGATGAGACCCAGTACTTC. This codes for CASSLVRRGLRLAGVDETQYF.

This chain joins TRBV2 and TRBJ1-5, with 7 bases matching TRBD1. This CDR3 contains 13 residues. The V and J ends lost 8 bases and 3 bases, in that order; junction bases with no gene match: 4. The germline gives CDR1 SNHLY, CDR2 FYNNEI. Here the CDR3 reads CASVGQLNQPQHF. The DNA for the CDR3 is TGTGCCAGCGTGGGACAGCTCAATCAGCCCCAGCATTTT.

The chain has TRBV14 and TRBJ1-2, with D maybe TRBD1 (6 bases). The CDR3 length is 14 residues. CDR1 and CDR2 (germline): SGHDN, FVKESK. Between the trimmed V and J ends, which lost 4 bases and 8 bases, there was a span of 17 bases. In DNA form, the CDR3 reads TGTGCCAGCAGCCCGAGTTTACAGGGATACGGCTACACCTTC. This translates into CASSPSLQGYGYTF.

This clonotype was detected many times. The V and J genes are TRBV7-2 and TRBJ1-5; D remains unclear. With 2 bases removed from V and 8 bases from J, the gap between germline ends came to 10 bases. Germline CDR1 reads SGHTA; CDR2 reads FQGNSA. This CDR3 is 13 amino acids long. The CDR3 is CASSLPPAEPQHF. The CDR3 DNA reads TGTGCCAGCAGCTTACCCCCTGCGGAGCCCCAGCATTTT.

This clonotype occurred a few times. This chain uses TRBV27 with TRBJ1-2; D possibly corresponds to TRBD1 (5 bases). CDR3 length equals 13 residues. Trimming took 6 bases from V and 4 from J, leaving 12 bases between them. Germline CDR1 is MNHEY and CDR2 is SMNVEV (reference sequence). The CDR3 loop is CASSTVGTYGYTF. The CDR3 region has the DNA TGTGCCAGCAGCACGGTAGGGACCTATGGCTACACCTTC.